This TCR beta chain was observed in a study of T cells in tuberculosis. The V segment lost 5 bases and the J segment 4 bases; nucleotides outside the gene matches: 4. CDR3 length equals 14 residues. CDR1 and CDR2 from the germline V gene are MDHEN and SYDVKM. Produced via immunoSEQ multiplex PCR; TCRdb's table is partial and in-frame only. The sample records tens of thousands of clones, 91% being singletons. V usage is TRBV28 and J usage is TRBJ1-3, with 8 bases identical to TRBD1. Sequenced material: PBMCs. This TCR came from a donor aged 5-35 years with latent tuberculosis or without tuberculosis infection. CDR3 DNA sequence: TGTGCCAGCAGTCCGACAGGGGCAGGAAACACCATATATTTT. It translates to CASSPTGAGNTIYF.